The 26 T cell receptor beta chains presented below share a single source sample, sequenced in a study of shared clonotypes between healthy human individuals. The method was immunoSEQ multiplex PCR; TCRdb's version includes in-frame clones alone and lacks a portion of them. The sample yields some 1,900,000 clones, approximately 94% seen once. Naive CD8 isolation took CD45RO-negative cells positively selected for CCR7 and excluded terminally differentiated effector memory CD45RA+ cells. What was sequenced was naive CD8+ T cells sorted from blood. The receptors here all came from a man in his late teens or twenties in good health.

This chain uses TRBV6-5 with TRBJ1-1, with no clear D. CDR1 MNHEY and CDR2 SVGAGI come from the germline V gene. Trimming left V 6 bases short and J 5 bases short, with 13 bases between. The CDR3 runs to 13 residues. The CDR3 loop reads CASRLTPRTEAFF. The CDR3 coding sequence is TGTGCCAGCAGATTGACACCGAGGACTGAAGCTTTCTTT.

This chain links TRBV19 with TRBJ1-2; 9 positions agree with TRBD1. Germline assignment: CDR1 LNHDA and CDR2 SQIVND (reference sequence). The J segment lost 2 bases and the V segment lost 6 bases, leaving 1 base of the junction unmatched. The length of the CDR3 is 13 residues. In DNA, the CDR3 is TGTGCCAGTAGAGGACAGGGGAACTATGGCTACACCTTC. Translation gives CASRGQGNYGYTF.

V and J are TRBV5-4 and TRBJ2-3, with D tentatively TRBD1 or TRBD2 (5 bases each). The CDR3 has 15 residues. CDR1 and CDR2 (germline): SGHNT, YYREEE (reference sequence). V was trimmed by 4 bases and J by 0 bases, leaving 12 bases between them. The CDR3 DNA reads TGTGCCAGCAGCCCCGGGACCCCTAGCACAGATACGCAGTATTTT. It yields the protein CASSPGTPSTDTQYF.

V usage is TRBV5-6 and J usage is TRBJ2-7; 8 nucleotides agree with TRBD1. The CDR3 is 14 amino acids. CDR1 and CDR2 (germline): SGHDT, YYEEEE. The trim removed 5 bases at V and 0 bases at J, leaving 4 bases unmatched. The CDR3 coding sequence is TGTGCCAGCAGGTTTGGACAGGGCTCCTACGAGCAGTACTTC. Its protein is CASRFGQGSYEQYF. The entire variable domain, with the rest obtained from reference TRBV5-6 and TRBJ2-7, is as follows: DAGVTQSPTHLIKTRGQQVTLRCSPKSGHDTVSWYQQALGQGPQFIFQYYEEEERQRGNFPDRFSGHQFPNYSSELNVNALLLGDSALYLCASRFGQGSYEQYFGPGTRLTVT.

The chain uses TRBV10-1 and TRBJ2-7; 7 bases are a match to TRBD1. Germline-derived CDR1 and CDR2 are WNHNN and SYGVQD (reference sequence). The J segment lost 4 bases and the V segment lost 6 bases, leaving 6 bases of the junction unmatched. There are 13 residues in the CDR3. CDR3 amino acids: CASSPGQWYEQYF. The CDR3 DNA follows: TGCGCCAGCAGCCCGGGACAGTGGTACGAGCAGTACTTC.

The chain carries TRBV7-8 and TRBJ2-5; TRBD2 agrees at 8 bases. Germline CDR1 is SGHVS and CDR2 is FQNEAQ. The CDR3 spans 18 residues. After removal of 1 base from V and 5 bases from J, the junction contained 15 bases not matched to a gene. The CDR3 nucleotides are TGTGCCAGCAGCTTAGAATTATCGAGGCTAGCGGGTGAGGAGACCCAGTACTTC. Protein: CASSLELSRLAGEETQYF.

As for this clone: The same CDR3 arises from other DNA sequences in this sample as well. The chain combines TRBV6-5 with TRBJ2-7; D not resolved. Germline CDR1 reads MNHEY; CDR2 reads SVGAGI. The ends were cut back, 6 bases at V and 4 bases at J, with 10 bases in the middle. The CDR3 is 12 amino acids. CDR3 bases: TGTGCCAGCAGCCCGGGCTTTTACGAGCAGTACTTC. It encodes CASSPGFYEQYF.

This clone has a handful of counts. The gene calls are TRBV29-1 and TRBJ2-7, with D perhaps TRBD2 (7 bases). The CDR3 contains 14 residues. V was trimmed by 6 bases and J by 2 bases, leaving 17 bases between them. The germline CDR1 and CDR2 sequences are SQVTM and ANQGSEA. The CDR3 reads CSVRGGDLPYEQYF. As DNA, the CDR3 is TGCAGCGTCAGAGGGGGGGACTTGCCCTACGAGCAGTACTTC.

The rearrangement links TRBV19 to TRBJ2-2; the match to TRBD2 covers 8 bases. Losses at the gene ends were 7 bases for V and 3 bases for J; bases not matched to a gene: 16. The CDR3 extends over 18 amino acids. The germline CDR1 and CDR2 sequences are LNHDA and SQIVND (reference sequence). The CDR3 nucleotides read TGTGCCAGTACCGCGGTGAAGCGGGAGAATCGGGACACCGGGGAGCTGTTTTTT. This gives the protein CASTAVKRENRDTGELFF.

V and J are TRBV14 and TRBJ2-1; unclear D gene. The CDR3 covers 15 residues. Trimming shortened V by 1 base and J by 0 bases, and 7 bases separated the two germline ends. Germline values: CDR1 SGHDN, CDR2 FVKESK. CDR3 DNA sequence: TGTGCCAGCAGCCAAGGACAAGCCTCCTACAATGAGCAGTTCTTC. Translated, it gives CASSQGQASYNEQFF. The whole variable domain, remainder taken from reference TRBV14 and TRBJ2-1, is EAGVTQFPSHSVIEKGQTVTLRCDPISGHDNLYWYRRVMGKEIKFLLHFVKESKQDESGMPNNRFLAERTGGTYSTLKVQPAELEDSGVYFCASSQGQASYNEQFFGPGTRLTVL.

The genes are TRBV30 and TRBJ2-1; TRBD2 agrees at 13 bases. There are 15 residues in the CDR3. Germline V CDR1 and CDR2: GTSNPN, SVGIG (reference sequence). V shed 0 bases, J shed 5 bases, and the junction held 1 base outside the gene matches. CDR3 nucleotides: TGTGCCTGGAGTGTTGGGACTAGCGGGGACAATGAGCAGTTCTTC. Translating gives CAWSVGTSGDNEQFF.

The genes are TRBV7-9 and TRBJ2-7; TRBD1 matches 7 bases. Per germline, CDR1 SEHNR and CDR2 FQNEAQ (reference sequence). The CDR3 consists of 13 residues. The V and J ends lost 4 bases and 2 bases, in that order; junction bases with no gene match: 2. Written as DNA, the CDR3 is TGTGCCAGCAGCTACGGGACAGCCTACGAGCAGTACTTC. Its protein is CASSYGTAYEQYF.

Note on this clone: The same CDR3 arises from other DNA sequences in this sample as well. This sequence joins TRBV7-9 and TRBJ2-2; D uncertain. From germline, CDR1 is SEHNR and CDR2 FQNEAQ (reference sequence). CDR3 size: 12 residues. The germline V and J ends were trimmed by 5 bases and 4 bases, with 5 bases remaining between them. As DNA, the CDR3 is TGTGCCAGCAGCCTAGGCACCGGGGAGCTGTTTTTT. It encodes CASSLGTGELFF. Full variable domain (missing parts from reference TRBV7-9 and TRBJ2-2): DTGVSQNPRHKITKRGQNVTFRCDPISEHNRLYWYRQTLGQGPEFLTYFQNEAQLEKSRLLSDRFSAERPKGSFSTLEIQRTEQGDSAMYLCASSLGTGELFFGEGSRLTVL.

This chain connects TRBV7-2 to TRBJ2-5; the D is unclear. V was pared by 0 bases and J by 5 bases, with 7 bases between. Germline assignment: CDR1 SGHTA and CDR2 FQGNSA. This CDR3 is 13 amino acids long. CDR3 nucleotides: TGTGCCAGCAGCTTAGCTGGGGATGAGACCCAGTACTTC. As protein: CASSLAGDETQYF.

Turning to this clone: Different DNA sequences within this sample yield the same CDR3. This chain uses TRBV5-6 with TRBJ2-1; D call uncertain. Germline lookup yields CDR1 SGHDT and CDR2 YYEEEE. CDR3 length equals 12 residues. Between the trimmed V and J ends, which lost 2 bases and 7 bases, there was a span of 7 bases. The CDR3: CASSFLGNEQFF. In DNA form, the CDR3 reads TGTGCCAGCAGCTTTCTGGGGAATGAGCAGTTCTTC.

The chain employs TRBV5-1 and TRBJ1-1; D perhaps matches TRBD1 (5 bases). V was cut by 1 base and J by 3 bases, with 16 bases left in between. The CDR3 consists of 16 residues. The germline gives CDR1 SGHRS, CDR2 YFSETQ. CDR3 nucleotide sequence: TGCGCCAGCAGCTTGTCCGGCAGGGCGGGTTACACTGAAGCTTTCTTT. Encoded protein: CASSLSGRAGYTEAFF.

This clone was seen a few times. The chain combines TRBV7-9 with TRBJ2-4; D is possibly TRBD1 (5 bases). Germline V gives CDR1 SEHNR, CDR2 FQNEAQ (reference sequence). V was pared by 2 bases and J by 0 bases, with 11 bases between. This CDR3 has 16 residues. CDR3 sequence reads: CASSLQGVVAKNIQYF. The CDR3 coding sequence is TGTGCCAGCAGCTTACAGGGTGTCGTAGCCAAAAACATTCAGTACTTC.

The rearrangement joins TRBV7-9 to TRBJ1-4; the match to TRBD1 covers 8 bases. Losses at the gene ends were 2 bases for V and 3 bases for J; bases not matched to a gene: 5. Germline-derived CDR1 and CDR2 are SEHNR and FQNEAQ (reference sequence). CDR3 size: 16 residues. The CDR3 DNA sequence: TGTGCCAGCAGCTTAACCGACAGGGGTGCTAATGAAAAACTGTTTTTT. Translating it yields CASSLTDRGANEKLFF.

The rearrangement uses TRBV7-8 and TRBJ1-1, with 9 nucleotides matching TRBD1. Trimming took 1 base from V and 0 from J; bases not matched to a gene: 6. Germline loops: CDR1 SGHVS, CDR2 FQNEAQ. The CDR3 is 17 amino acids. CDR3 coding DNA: TGTGCCAGCAGCTTAGGGGGGACAGGGTTCTTGAACACTGAAGCTTTCTTT. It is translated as CASSLGGTGFLNTEAFF. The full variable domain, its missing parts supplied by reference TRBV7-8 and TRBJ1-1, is GAGVSQSPRYKVAKRGQDVALRCDPISGHVSLFWYQQALGQGPEFLTYFQNEAQLDKSGLPSDRFFAERPEGSVSTLKIQRTQQEDSAVYLCASSLGGTGFLNTEAFFGQGTRLTVV.

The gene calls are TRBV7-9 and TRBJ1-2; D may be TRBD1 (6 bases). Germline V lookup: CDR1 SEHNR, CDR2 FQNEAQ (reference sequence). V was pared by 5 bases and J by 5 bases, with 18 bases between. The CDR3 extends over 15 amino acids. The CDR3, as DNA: TGTGCCAGCAGCCCAAGACAGGTGCGAGGGTATGGCTACACCTTC. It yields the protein CASSPRQVRGYGYTF.

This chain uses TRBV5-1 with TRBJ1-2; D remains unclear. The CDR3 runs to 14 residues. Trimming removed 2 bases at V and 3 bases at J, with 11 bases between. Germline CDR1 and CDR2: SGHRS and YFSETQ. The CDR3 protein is CASSFGTEDYGYTF. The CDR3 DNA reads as TGCGCCAGCAGCTTCGGAACAGAAGACTATGGCTACACCTTC.

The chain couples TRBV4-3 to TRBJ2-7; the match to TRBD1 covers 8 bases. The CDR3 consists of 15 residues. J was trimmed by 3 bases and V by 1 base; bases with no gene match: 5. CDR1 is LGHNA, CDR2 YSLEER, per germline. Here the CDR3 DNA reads TGCGCCAGCAGCCAAGCCGGGACAGGTTACTACGAGCAGTACTTC. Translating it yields CASSQAGTGYYEQYF.

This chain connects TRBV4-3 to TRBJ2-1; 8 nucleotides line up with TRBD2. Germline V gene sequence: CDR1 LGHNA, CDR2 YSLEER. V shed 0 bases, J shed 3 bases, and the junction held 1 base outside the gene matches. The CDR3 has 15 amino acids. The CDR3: CASSQDGRDYNEQFF. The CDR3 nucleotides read TGCGCCAGCAGCCAAGACGGGAGGGACTACAATGAGCAGTTCTTC.

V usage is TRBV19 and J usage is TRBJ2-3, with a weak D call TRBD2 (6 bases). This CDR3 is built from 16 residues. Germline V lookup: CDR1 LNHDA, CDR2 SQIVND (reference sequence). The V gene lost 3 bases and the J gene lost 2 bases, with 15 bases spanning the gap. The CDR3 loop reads CASSMAGSKLTDTQYF. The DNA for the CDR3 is TGTGCCAGTAGTATGGCGGGGTCCAAACTCACAGATACGCAGTATTTT.

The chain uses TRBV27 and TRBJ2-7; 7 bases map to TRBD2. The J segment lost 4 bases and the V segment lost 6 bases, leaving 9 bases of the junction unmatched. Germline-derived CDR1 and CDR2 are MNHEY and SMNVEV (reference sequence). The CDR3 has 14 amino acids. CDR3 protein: CASSRAGEVYEQYF. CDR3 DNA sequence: TGTGCCAGCAGCCGGGCGGGAGAGGTATACGAGCAGTACTTC.

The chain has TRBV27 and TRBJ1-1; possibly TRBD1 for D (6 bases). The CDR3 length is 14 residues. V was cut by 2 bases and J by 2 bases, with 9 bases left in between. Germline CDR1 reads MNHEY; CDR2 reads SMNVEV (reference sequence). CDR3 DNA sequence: TGTGCCAGCAGTTTACGGGACACAAACACTGAAGCTTTCTTT. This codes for CASSLRDTNTEAFF.